What follows are 28 T cell receptor beta chains derived from one specimen sequenced in a study of T-cell reconstitution after alpha-beta-depleted transplantation in children. The TCRbeta library incorporated unique molecular identifiers. One entry per CDR3 protein, called by TCRdb with MiXCR from the PCR reads. Of about 300,000 distinct CDR3 sequences listed, roughly 9.1% are singletons. Material: PBMCs, obtained before TCRalphabeta/CD19-depleted stem cell transplant. These receptors came from a boy less than two years old with acute myeloid leukemia, due to receive a stem cell transplant.

This clonotype was counted ten times or more. V and J are TRBV2 and TRBJ2-2, with 9 bases fitting TRBD1. CDR1 SNHLY and CDR2 FYNNEI come from the germline V gene. With V trimmed by 3 bases and J by 7 bases, 9 bases remained unmatched. The CDR3 totals 16 residues. The CDR3 protein is CASSDRDRAFYGELFF. CDR3 nucleotides: TGTGCCAGCAGTGACCGGGACAGGGCGTTCTACGGGGAGCTGTTTTTT.

This clonotype was observed many times. V gene TRBV4-2 combines with J gene TRBJ2-1; the match to TRBD1 covers 8 bases. V dropped 1 base and J dropped 4; count of bases not matched to a gene: 6. Germline V gene lookup returns CDR1 LGHNA and CDR2 YNFKEQ. This CDR3 is built from 16 residues. CDR3 sequence (DNA): TGTGCCAGCAGCCAAGCGGACAGGGAAACTTACAATGAGCAGTTCTTC. This codes for CASSQADRETYNEQFF.

This clonotype has at least ten counts. The CDR3 region is CASSFWTGQETQYF. DNA for the CDR3: TGTGCCAGCAGTTTTTGGACAGGGCAAGAGACCCAGTACTTC. V gene TRBV12-3 or TRBV12-4 combines with J gene TRBJ2-5, with 8 bases aligning to TRBD1. V was clipped by 3 bases and J by 2 bases; unmatched bases: 2. The CDR3 is made up of 14 amino acids.

This clonotype was seen ten or more times. The CDR3 sequence: CASSPPTGVLTF. As DNA, the CDR3 is TGTGCCAGCTCACCCCCCACCGGCGTCCTGACTTTC. The J gene is TRBJ2-6, the V gene TRBV18, with D hard to call. With 3 bases removed from V and 12 bases from J, the gap between germline ends came to 9 bases. CDR3 size: 12 residues. Germline V gives CDR1 KGHSH, CDR2 LQKENI.

This clonotype has ten or more counts. The chain is built from TRBV11-1 and TRBJ2-6; TRBD1 aligns across 9 bases. Germline V gene sequence: CDR1 SGHAT, CDR2 FQDESV (reference sequence). The V segment lost 1 base and the J segment 1 base; nucleotides outside the gene matches: 11. The length of the CDR3 is 20 residues. The CDR3 DNA follows: TGTGCCAGCAGCTTAGTAGGGGGACAGGGAATTAAGTCTGGGGCCAACGTCCTGACTTTC. Translating it yields CASSLVGGQGIKSGANVLTF.

This clonotype was detected only a few times. The rearrangement links TRBV19 to TRBJ2-1; TRBD2 matches 12 bases. This CDR3 has 18 amino acids. V lost 5 bases and J lost 2; bases outside the gene matches: 10. CDR1 and CDR2 from the germline V gene are LNHDA and SQIVND (reference sequence). Here the CDR3 reads CASSPRLAGALTYNEQFF. DNA of the CDR3: TGTGCCAGTAGTCCCCGACTAGCGGGGGCCCTAACCTACAATGAGCAGTTCTTC.

This clonotype turned up a few times. The chain carries TRBV10-3 and TRBJ2-7; 10 nucleotides line up with TRBD2. V was pared by 5 bases and J by 2 bases, with 3 bases of the junction left unmatched. This CDR3 has 14 amino acids. CDR1 and CDR2 from the germline V gene are ENHRY and SYGVKD. The CDR3, as DNA: TGTGCCATCAGTACAGGGACTAGCGCCTACGAGCAGTACTTC. This encodes CAISTGTSAYEQYF.

There are many counts of this clonotype. At one end, the junction sequence differs from germline, possibly due to a read error. The rearrangement links TRBV12-3 or TRBV12-4 to TRBJ2-1, with TRBD2 as a possible D gene (6 bases). This CDR3 contains 13 residues. The CDR3 reads CASSLEWNGSELF. CDR3 in DNA: TGTGCCAGCAGTTTAGAGTGGAACGGGAGTGAGCTCTTC.

This clonotype was detected ten times or more. The CDR3 protein is CASRRDRGTGELFF. The CDR3 nucleotides are TGTGCCAGCAGGCGGGACAGGGGCACCGGGGAGCTGTTTTTT. The chain links TRBV6-1 to TRBJ2-2; 10 bases match TRBD1. The CDR3 extends over 14 amino acids. V dropped 6 bases and J dropped 4; count of bases not matched to a gene: 2. Looked up from germline, CDR1 is MNHNS and CDR2 is SASEGT.

A few counts support this clonotype. This rearrangement joins TRBV5-1 to TRBJ2-7; no clear D. Germline-derived CDR1 and CDR2 are SGHRS and YFSETQ. This CDR3 is built from 12 residues. The germline V and J ends were trimmed by 6 bases and 4 bases, with 11 bases remaining between them. CDR3: CASTKDGYEQYF. The CDR3 DNA sequence: TGCGCCAGCACCAAGGACGGGTACGAGCAGTACTTC.

This rearrangement joins TRBV5-1 to TRBJ2-1, with 9 bases aligning to TRBD2. V was clipped by 0 bases and J by 4 bases; unmatched bases: 5. CDR3 size: 16 residues. Germline-derived CDR1 and CDR2 are SGHRS and YFSETQ. The CDR3 coding sequence is TGCGCCAGCAGCTTGGATCTGACTAGCGGATACAATGAGCAGTTCTTC. Translated: CASSLDLTSGYNEQFF.

This clonotype came up a few times. V usage is TRBV28 and J usage is TRBJ2-7; D is possibly TRBD1 (6 bases). Germline CDR1 MDHEN, CDR2 SYDVKM. V was shortened by 4 bases and J by 13 bases, with 17 bases between the two germline ends. This CDR3 has 12 residues. CDR3 nucleotide sequence: TGTGCCAGCAGTTCCGGGACACCCCTCCTTTACTTC. This gives the protein CASSSGTPLLYF.

This clonotype was seen only a few times. The genes are TRBV20-1 and TRBJ2-7, with D possibly being TRBD1 or TRBD2 (6 bases each). The V gene lost 1 base and the J gene lost 5 bases, with 12 bases spanning the gap. The CDR3 is made up of 13 amino acids. The germline CDR1 and CDR2 sequences are DFQATT and SNEGSKA (reference sequence). The CDR3 loop reads CSARAGGLHEQYF. As DNA, the CDR3 is TGCAGTGCTAGAGCTGGGGGGCTCCACGAGCAGTACTTC.

Ten or more counts support this clonotype. J is TRBJ2-2 and V is TRBV20-1; 8 bases fit TRBD2. The CDR3 contains 16 residues. CDR1 DFQATT and CDR2 SNEGSKA come from the germline V gene (reference sequence). V shed 0 bases and J 6 bases; nucleotides not matched to a gene: 9. The CDR3 DNA reads as TGCAGTGCTAGAGAATGGAGCGGGGGAAGCGCCGGGGAGCTGTTTTTT. It translates to CSAREWSGGSAGELFF.

This clonotype has a count of ten or more. The CDR3 DNA reads TGTGCCAGCAGCTTAACAACGGGACTAGCGTCCTACAATGAGCAGTTCTTC. This gives the protein CASSLTTGLASYNEQFF. The V gene is TRBV7-3, the J gene TRBJ2-1; TRBD2 matches at 10 bases. This CDR3 spans 17 amino acids. The trim removed 0 bases at V and 1 base at J, leaving 3 bases unmatched. Per the germline V gene, CDR1 is SGHTA and CDR2 is FQGTGA.

This clonotype was counted at least ten times. The DNA of the CDR3 is TGTGCCAGCAGTTTAGCGCTTTCTAGCGAGTTCACAGATACGCAGTATTTT. Protein product: CASSLALSSEFTDTQYF. The chain uses TRBV12-3 or TRBV12-4 and TRBJ2-3; D perhaps matches TRBD2 (6 bases). Trimming took 0 bases from V and 2 from J, leaving 15 bases between them. The CDR3 consists of 17 residues.

There are many counts of this clonotype. The chain uses TRBV21-1 and TRBJ1-2. TRBV21-1 is annotated as a pseudogene. The length of the CDR3 is 15 residues. CDR3 region: CASSKSPQADYGYTF. The CDR3 DNA is TGTGCCAGCAGCAAATCTCCTCAGGCGGACTATGGCTACACCTTC.

This clonotype was counted at least ten times. The V call is TRBV12-3 or TRBV12-4, the J call TRBJ1-2; tentative D call: TRBD1 (6 bases). This CDR3 has 13 amino acids. The V gene lost 8 bases and the J gene lost 4 bases, with 14 bases spanning the gap. The DNA of the CDR3 is TGTGCCAGCGCAGGACAGACCTTCTATGGCTACACCTTC. It specifies CASAGQTFYGYTF.

This clonotype has at least ten counts. The chain carries TRBV28 and TRBJ2-1; 10 bases agree with TRBD1. Germline assignment: CDR1 MDHEN and CDR2 SYDVKM. CDR3 size: 16 residues. V dropped 2 bases and J dropped 10; count of bases not matched to a gene: 11. The CDR3 loop is CASSLRTGGSRGEQFF. DNA for the CDR3: TGTGCCAGCAGTTTAAGGACAGGGGGATCCCGGGGGGAGCAGTTCTTC. Full variable domain (rest looked up from reference TRBV28 and TRBJ2-1): DVKVTQSSRYLVKRTGEKVFLECVQDMDHENMFWYRQDPGLGLRLIYFSYDVKMKEKGDIPEGYSVSREKKERFSLILESASTNQTSMYLCASSLRTGGSRGEQFFGPGTRLTVL.

This clonotype was counted at least ten times. This sequence joins TRBV20-1 and TRBJ2-5; D not resolved. From germline, CDR1 is DFQATT and CDR2 SNEGSKA (reference sequence). The CDR3 runs 14 residues. V gave up 3 bases and J gave up 5 bases, with 16 bases separating them. CDR3: CSASMSVPRETQYF. DNA of the CDR3: TGCAGTGCTAGTATGAGCGTTCCACGGGAGACCCAGTACTTC.

This clonotype has a handful of counts. The gene calls are TRBV7-2 and TRBJ2-7; tentative D call: TRBD1 (6 bases). Germline V lookup: CDR1 SGHTA, CDR2 FQGNSA. The V and J ends lost 5 bases and 3 bases respectively, with 14 bases between them. The CDR3 extends over 14 amino acids. The CDR3 bases are TGTGCCAGCAGCCTAGACAGGTACTACTACGAGCAGTACTTC. It encodes CASSLDRYYYEQYF.

This clonotype was counted ten times or more. The chain recombines TRBV10-3 with TRBJ1-1, with D possibly matching TRBD1 (6 bases). The CDR3 has 14 amino acids. The V and J ends lost 8 bases and 4 bases respectively, with 17 bases between them. The germline V gene has CDR1 ENHRY and CDR2 SYGVKD. The CDR3 is CAIPNRPRGTEAFF. The CDR3 DNA follows: TGTGCCATCCCGAACAGGCCCAGGGGCACTGAAGCTTTCTTT.

There are many counts of this clonotype. In nucleotides, the CDR3 is TGTGCCAGCAGCTCTCCGCGGAACGAGCAGTACTTC. It codes for CASSSPRNEQYF. The rearrangement links TRBV4-2 to TRBJ2-7; D uncertain. The V gene's germline CDR1 is LGHNA and CDR2 YNFKEQ. V lost 5 bases, J lost 5 bases, and 10 bases lay in between. This CDR3 has 12 residues.

This clonotype was detected ten times or more. V and J are TRBV12-3 or TRBV12-4 and TRBJ2-1, with 10 bases matching TRBD2. The CDR3 length is 17 residues. The trim removed 5 bases at V and 9 bases at J, leaving 16 bases unmatched. CDR3 nucleotides: TGTGCCAGCAGTCCCCAGGGGGCCACTAGCGGGACGGGTGAGCAGTTCTTC. Protein sequence: CASSPQGATSGTGEQFF.

This clonotype was seen at least ten times. The CDR3 nucleotides read TGCGCCAGCAGACCGGGACTAGCGGGAAGCAATGAGCAGTTCTTC. Its translation: CASRPGLAGSNEQFF. V is TRBV4-3 and J is TRBJ2-1, with 13 bases fitting TRBD2. V trimming: 6 bases; J trimming: 6 bases; junction bases outside the gene matches: 5. The CDR3 contains 15 residues. Per the germline V gene, CDR1 is LGHNA and CDR2 is YSLEER.

This sequence joins TRBV10-3 and TRBJ2-3; 8 bases are shared with TRBD2. The CDR3 runs to 17 residues. V was clipped by 0 bases and J by 1 base; unmatched bases: 6. In germline, CDR1 is ENHRY, CDR2 SYGVKD. The CDR3 coding sequence is TGTGCCATCAGTGAGTCGTCCTCGGGGGGGGGCACAGATACGCAGTATTTT. Its protein product is CAISESSSGGGTDTQYF.

In this sample, this clonotype turned up many times. This chain links TRBV20-1 with TRBJ2-1; D gene ambiguous. The V gene lost 5 bases and the J gene lost 4 bases, with 9 bases spanning the gap. In germline, CDR1 is DFQATT, CDR2 SNEGSKA (reference sequence). The CDR3 loop spans 12 amino acids. This CDR3 is CSAPRLYNEQFF. Here the CDR3 DNA reads TGCAGTGCTCCTAGGCTGTACAATGAGCAGTTCTTC.

This clonotype appeared many times. The rearrangement links TRBV11-2 to TRBJ2-4; TRBD2 matches at 13 bases. V shed 5 bases and J 0 bases; nucleotides not matched to a gene: 7. This CDR3 is built from 18 residues. Per the germline V gene, CDR1 is SGHAT and CDR2 is FQNNGV. The CDR3 bases are TGTGCCAGCAGCGAGGTCGGGACTAGCGGGACAGCCAAAAACATTCAGTACTTC. Translated, it gives CASSEVGTSGTAKNIQYF.